This TCR beta chain was identified in a study of blood T cell repertoires in COVID-19. Study-level background: The United States, Italy and Spain were the sources of the acute and convalescent COVID-19 samples. PBMCs, B-cell-depleted T cells, or T cells provided the cDNA or gDNA that made up the material.

Between the trimmed V and J ends, which lost 0 bases and 2 bases, there was a span of 13 bases. CDR3 length equals 17 residues. This clone was found many times. Per the study methods: Reference gene primer amplification in the assay estimated nucleated cell counts. Data came from immunoSEQ multiplex PCR; TCRdb stores just in-frame clones and leaves some out. V and J calls and clone size follow that table, whereas D and trimming were derived from the DNA. The table shows just over 200,000 clones, with 60% to 85% occurring only once. Sequenced material: peripheral blood. This receptor was obtained from a woman in her 70s with acute or convalescent COVID-19. The chain couples TRBV23-1 to TRBJ2-2; D gene uncertain. TRBV23-1 is filed as an ORF, its function uncertain. In DNA form, the CDR3 reads TGCGCCAGCAGTCAATCGCCGAGGAAGAAAAACACCGGGGAGCTGTTTTTT. Protein product: CASSQSPRKKNTGELFF.